The 25 T cell receptor beta chains given below trace back to one sample, sequenced in a study of T-cell memory formation after mild COVID-19. TCRdb reprocessed the 5' RACE reads with MiXCR, giving one entry per CDR3 protein. The sample has roughly 220,000 distinct CDR3 sequences, around 9.5% seen once. Sequenced input: PBMCs or a T cell subset sorted from them (not recorded which). The receptors here all came from a man between 18 and 29 years old who had mild COVID-19 (a few samples of this study predate the infection). Cell type and time point are not known.

At least ten counts were recorded for this clonotype. The chain uses TRBV2 and TRBJ2-7, with 8 bases aligning to TRBD2. The V segment lost 6 bases and the J segment 5 bases; nucleotides outside the gene matches: 15. Germline V gives CDR1 SNHLY, CDR2 FYNNEI. This CDR3 is 16 amino acids long. The CDR3 spells CASRGSLRGGKNEQYV. As DNA, the CDR3 is TGTGCCAGCAGGGGATCCCTCCGGGGGGGAAAAAACGAGCAGTACGTC.

This clonotype has at least ten counts. This chain uses TRBV7-2 with TRBJ2-6; no definite D call. The length of the CDR3 is 17 residues. Per the germline V gene, CDR1 is SGHTA and CDR2 is FQGNSA. V gave up 4 bases and J gave up 2 bases, with 15 bases separating them. For the CDR3, the DNA is TGTGCCAGCAGCTCCCCAGGTCTTTCAGCTGGGGCCAACGTCCTGACTTTC. This gives the protein CASSSPGLSAGANVLTF.

The chain employs TRBV18 and TRBJ2-4; D remains ambiguous. The V gene's germline CDR1 is KGHSH and CDR2 LQKENI. This CDR3 region has 14 residues. Trimming pared 7 bases from V and 0 bases from J, leaving 10 bases between. CDR3 in DNA: TGTGCCAGCTTAGAAAACCTAGCCAAAAACATTCAGTACTTC. Translated: CASLENLAKNIQYF.

The chain recombines TRBV24-1 with TRBJ1-5; D unclear. CDR3 length: 16 residues. Between the trimmed V and J ends, which lost 3 bases and 0 bases, there was a span of 11 bases. Germline V gene lookup returns CDR1 KGHDR and CDR2 SFDVKD. This CDR3 reads CATSDNRRYSNQPQHF. CDR3 DNA sequence: TGTGCCACCAGTGATAATAGACGGTATAGCAATCAGCCCCAGCATTTT.

The sample holds many counts of this clonotype. The chain employs TRBV12-3 or TRBV12-4 and TRBJ1-2; D is perhaps TRBD1 (6 bases). The CDR3 is made up of 14 amino acids. V was clipped by 6 bases and J by 0 bases, with 11 bases between them. CDR3 nucleotides: TGTGCCAGCAGCGCAGGGGCCGCTAACTATGGCTACACCTTC. Protein product: CASSAGAANYGYTF.

At least ten counts were recorded for this clonotype. The genes are TRBV7-2 and TRBJ1-6, with D hard to call. The CDR3 runs to 12 residues. V gave up 5 bases and J gave up 10 bases, with 9 bases separating them. The germline CDR1 and CDR2 sequences are SGHTA and FQGNSA. CDR3 in amino acids: CASSNTWSPLHF. In nucleotides, the CDR3 is TGTGCCAGCAGCAATACATGGTCACCCCTCCACTTT.

The chain carries TRBV19 and TRBJ2-2, with TRBD1 identical over 9 bases. V was pared by 3 bases and J by 4 bases, with 3 bases of the junction left unmatched. The CDR3 is 15 amino acids. Germline CDR1 is LNHDA and CDR2 is SQIVND (reference sequence). CDR3 sequence: CASSIGQGFTGELFF. CDR3 in DNA: TGTGCCAGTAGTATCGGACAGGGGTTCACCGGGGAGCTGTTTTTT. Drawing the rest from reference TRBV19 and TRBJ2-2, the complete variable domain is DGGITQSPKYLFRKEGQNVTLSCEQNLNHDAMYWYRQDPGQGLRLIYYSQIVNDFQKGDIAEGYSVSREKKESFPLTVTSAQKNPTAFYLCASSIGQGFTGELFFGEGSRLTVL.

The rearrangement joins TRBV19 to TRBJ1-6; perhaps TRBD1 as D (6 bases). CDR3 length equals 16 residues. Germline CDR1 LNHDA, CDR2 SQIVND (reference sequence). V dropped 7 bases and J dropped 4 bases, with 17 bases sitting between them. The CDR3 sequence is CASTAGWGQYNSPLHF. The DNA for the CDR3 is TGTGCCAGTACCGCCGGGTGGGGACAATATAATTCACCCCTCCACTTT.

This clonotype was detected ten times or more. The genes are TRBV28 and TRBJ1-1, with D uncertain. CDR1 MDHEN and CDR2 SYDVKM come from the germline V gene. Trimming stripped 6 bases from V and 5 bases from J, with 10 bases between. The CDR3 extends over 12 amino acids. The CDR3 sequence: CASSLRLTEAFF. In nucleotides, the CDR3 is TGTGCCAGCAGCCTTCGGTTGACTGAAGCTTTCTTT.

The table lists this clonotype with many counts. This chain joins TRBV7-2 and TRBJ2-5; D may be TRBD2 (5 bases). CDR3 length: 15 amino acids. CDR1 is SGHTA, CDR2 FQGNSA, per germline. With 5 bases removed from V and 0 bases from J, the gap between germline ends came to 13 bases. The CDR3: CASSRGTTYQETQYF. CDR3 coding DNA: TGTGCCAGCAGCCGGGGTACCACCTACCAAGAGACCCAGTACTTC.

The gene calls are TRBV9 and TRBJ2-3; unclear D gene. The CDR3 is 12 residues long. Trimming took off 0 bases at V and 3 bases at J, with 2 bases between the two ends. Germline loops: CDR1 SGDLS, CDR2 YYNGEE. The CDR3, as DNA: TGTGCCAGCAGCGTAGCAACAGATACGCAGTATTTT. It yields the protein CASSVATDTQYF.

This clonotype has a count of ten or more. V gene TRBV7-3 combines with J gene TRBJ1-1, with D possibly matching TRBD1 (5 bases). V lost 4 bases to trimming and J lost 0 bases, with 9 bases between them. CDR3 length: 14 residues. Germline V gene sequence: CDR1 SGHTA, CDR2 FQGTGA. The CDR3 loop reads CASSSGRMNTEAFF. DNA for the CDR3: TGTGCCAGCAGCTCGGGACGGATGAACACTGAAGCTTTCTTT.

Ten or more counts support this clonotype. The chain combines TRBV7-3 with TRBJ2-3, with TRBD2 matching over 10 bases. CDR3 size: 14 residues. With 5 bases clipped from V and 3 bases from J, the junction kept 2 bases outside the gene matches. In germline, CDR1 is SGHTA, CDR2 FQGTGA. CDR3 amino acids: CASSRSGGTDTQYF. The CDR3 nucleotides are TGTGCCAGCAGCCGTAGCGGGGGGACAGATACGCAGTATTTT. Full variable domain (outside the CDR3, taken from reference TRBV7-3 and TRBJ2-3): GAGVSQTPSNKVTEKGKYVELRCDPISGHTALYWYRQSLGQGPEFLIYFQGTGAADDSGLPNDRFFAVRPEGSVSTLKIQRTERGDSAVYLCASSRSGGTDTQYFGPGTRLTVL.

There are many counts of this clonotype. This sequence joins TRBV20-1 and TRBJ1-1; no reliable D call. The V and J ends lost 6 bases and 0 bases respectively, with 23 bases between them. The CDR3 totals 17 residues. The V gene's germline CDR1 is DFQATT and CDR2 SNEGSKA (reference sequence). CDR3 nucleotide sequence: TGCAGTGCGACCCAATGGGCCAGCCAAACCATGAACACTGAAGCTTTCTTT. Its translation: CSATQWASQTMNTEAFF.

The table lists this clonotype with a few counts. The chain uses TRBV6-5 and TRBJ2-4; no clear D. CDR1 and CDR2 (germline): MNHEY, SVGAGI. The CDR3 consists of 16 residues. Between the trimmed V and J ends, which lost 4 bases and 1 base, there was a span of 14 bases. CDR3 region: CASSSSLPLAKNIQYF. The CDR3 region has the DNA TGTGCCAGCAGTTCCTCTCTCCCACTGGCCAAAAACATTCAGTACTTC.

The chain joins TRBV6-6 to TRBJ2-5, with D unclear. CDR1 and CDR2 from the germline V gene are MNHNY and SVGAGI (reference sequence). The CDR3 contains 12 residues. The V end was cut by 7 bases, the J end by 5 bases, with 11 bases between. DNA for the CDR3: TGTGCCAGCATCTCCCAGGAGGAGACCCAGTACTTC. This codes for CASISQEETQYF.

The chain combines TRBV29-1 with TRBJ2-5; the D gene is possibly TRBD1 (5 bases). CDR3 length: 15 amino acids. Germline CDR1 reads SQVTM; CDR2 reads ANQGSEA. V was cut by 4 bases and J by 2 bases, with 17 bases left in between. The CDR3 DNA follows: TGCAGCGTTGGTCGAAACAGGAAAACACAAGAGACCCAGTACTTC. Its protein is CSVGRNRKTQETQYF.

The sample holds a few counts of this clonotype. The chain is built from TRBV7-2 and TRBJ2-3; 7 bases map to TRBD1. Germline CDR1 is SGHTA and CDR2 is FQGNSA. This CDR3 is 13 amino acids long. V lost 5 bases and J lost 5; bases outside the gene matches: 4. The CDR3, as DNA: TGTGCCAGCAGCCGTAGGGGGCGAGATACGCAGTATTTT. It yields the protein CASSRRGRDTQYF.

J is TRBJ2-5 and V is TRBV6-2 or TRBV6-3; D is tentatively TRBD1 or TRBD2 (6 bases each). The CDR3 is 17 residues long. Trimming left V 5 bases short and J 1 base short, with 20 bases between. Germline CDR1 reads MNHEY; CDR2 reads SVGEGT. The CDR3 DNA follows: TGTGCCAGCAGTCAAGGGCGGAGGGGGGACTCCCAAGAGACCCAGTACTTC. Translated, it gives CASSQGRRGDSQETQYF.

The V call is TRBV19, the J call TRBJ2-7; 8 nucleotides match TRBD1. Unmatched junction bases numbered 8, after V lost 10 bases and J lost 0 bases. This CDR3 is 14 amino acids long. Germline CDR1 LNHDA, CDR2 SQIVND (reference sequence). The CDR3 nucleotides are TGTGCCACCCCGAAGGACAGGGACTCCTACGAGCAGTACGTC. Translation: CATPKDRDSYEQYV.

The table lists this clonotype with a few counts. The chain links TRBV7-9 to TRBJ2-5; the D gene is possibly TRBD2 (6 bases). The germline V gene encodes CDR1 SEHNR and CDR2 FQNEAQ (reference sequence). The CDR3 spans 15 residues. V lost 1 base and J lost 1, with 10 bases in between. CDR3 residues: CASSLGGDGQETQYF. The DNA for the CDR3 is TGTGCCAGCAGCTTAGGGGGGGACGGCCAAGAGACCCAGTACTTC.

Only a few counts were recorded for this clonotype. The J gene is TRBJ2-1, the V gene TRBV29-1; no definite D call. The CDR3 loop spans 11 amino acids. Per germline, CDR1 SQVTM and CDR2 ANQGSEA. V was cut by 4 bases and J by 6 bases, with 7 bases left in between. In DNA form, the CDR3 reads TGCAGCGTTGTGCTTAGCAATGAGCAGTTCTTC. It specifies CSVVLSNEQFF.

This clonotype was recorded a few times. V and J are TRBV29-1 and TRBJ1-1, with unresolved D. The V end was cut by 6 bases, the J end by 0 bases, with 17 bases between. This CDR3 has 15 residues. Per the germline V gene, CDR1 is SQVTM and CDR2 is ANQGSEA. CDR3 protein: CSVGLPAGMNTEAFF. DNA for the CDR3: TGCAGCGTCGGCCTCCCGGCGGGCATGAACACTGAAGCTTTCTTT.

A few counts support this clonotype. The V and J genes are TRBV10-3 and TRBJ2-3, with TRBD2 identical over 9 bases. The CDR3 has 15 residues. With V trimmed by 5 bases and J by 2 bases, 5 bases remained unmatched. Germline CDR1 reads ENHRY; CDR2 reads SYGVKD. The CDR3: CAISILAGFTDTQYF. The DNA for the CDR3 is TGTGCCATCAGTATTCTAGCGGGGTTCACAGATACGCAGTATTTT.

This chain uses TRBV24-1 with TRBJ2-3, with 10 bases aligning to TRBD1. Per the germline V gene, CDR1 is KGHDR and CDR2 is SFDVKD. This CDR3 comprises 13 residues. Losses at the gene ends were 10 bases for V and 5 bases for J; bases not matched to a gene: 5. The CDR3 region is CATKTGGGDTQYF. Here the CDR3 DNA reads TGTGCCACTAAGACAGGGGGCGGAGATACGCAGTATTTT.